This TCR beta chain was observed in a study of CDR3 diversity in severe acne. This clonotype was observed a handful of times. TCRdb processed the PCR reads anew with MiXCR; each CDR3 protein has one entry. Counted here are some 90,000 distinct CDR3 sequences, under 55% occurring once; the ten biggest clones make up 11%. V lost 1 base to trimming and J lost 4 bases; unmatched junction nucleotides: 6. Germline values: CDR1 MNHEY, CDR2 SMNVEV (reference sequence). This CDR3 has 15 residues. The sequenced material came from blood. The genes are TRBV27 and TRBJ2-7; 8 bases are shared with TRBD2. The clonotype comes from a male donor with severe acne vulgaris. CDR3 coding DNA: TGTGCCAGCAGTTTATTCCCGGGAGGGAATTACGAGCAGTACTTC. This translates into CASSLFPGGNYEQYF.